Listed here are 7 T cell receptor beta chains from one sample, sequenced in a study of blood T cell repertoires in COVID-19. Repertoires were generated with immunoSEQ multiplex PCR, while TCRdb's copy carries only in-frame clones and drops some. Here the sample spans 250,000 to 350,000 clones, about 82% being singletons. The sequenced material came from peripheral blood. Receptors were obtained from a woman in her forties or fifties with active or convalescent COVID-19.

The chain is built from TRBV3-1 (or the pseudogene TRBV3-2) and TRBJ1-2; TRBD1 aligns across 10 bases. Looked up from germline, CDR1 is LGHDT and CDR2 is YNNKEL (reference sequence). Unmatched junction bases numbered 3, after V lost 6 bases and J lost 5 bases. The CDR3 is 13 amino acids. The CDR3 loop reads CASRRDRGYGYTF. The DNA of the CDR3 is TGTGCCAGCAGGCGGGACAGGGGATATGGCTACACCTTC.

The V call is TRBV7-5, the J call TRBJ1-1; the table's TRBD1 call for D was not verified on the DNA. TRBV7-5 is designated a pseudogene. The CDR3 sequence is 19 residues long. CDR3: CARSLDRGNMFPMNTEAFF. CDR3 sequence (DNA): TGTGCCAGAAGTTTGGACAGGGGAAACATGTTTCCCATGAACACTGAAGCTTTCTTT.

This chain uses TRBV5-6 with TRBJ1-2, with TRBD1 matching over 7 bases. V shed 6 bases, J shed 5 bases, and the junction held 13 bases outside the gene matches. Germline V gene sequence: CDR1 SGHDT, CDR2 YYEEEE. The CDR3 totals 15 residues. The CDR3: CASTPIPSRGYGYTF. CDR3 in DNA: TGTGCCAGCACCCCTATACCCAGCAGGGGGTATGGCTACACCTTC.

The CDR3 DNA reads TGTGCCAGCAGCTTAGCACCGCGGACAGTCCATAATTCACCCCTCCACTTT. It translates to CASSLAPRTVHNSPLHF. J is TRBJ1-6 and V is TRBV7-9; TRBD1 might be the D (6 bases). The ends were cut back, 0 bases at V and 5 bases at J, with 14 bases in the middle. Germline V lookup: CDR1 SEHNR, CDR2 FQNEAQ (reference sequence). This CDR3 contains 17 residues. The full variable domain, rest sourced from reference TRBV7-9 and TRBJ1-6, is DTGVSQNPRHKITKRGQNVTFRCDPISEHNRLYWYRQTLGQGPEFLTYFQNEAQLEKSRLLSDRFSAERPKGSFSTLEIQRTEQGDSAMYLCASSLAPRTVHNSPLHFGNGTRLTVT.

The chain uses TRBV5-1 and TRBJ1-4; D remains unclear. This CDR3 region has 15 residues. Germline values: CDR1 SGHRS, CDR2 YFSETQ. The V end was cut by 2 bases, the J end by 8 bases, with 16 bases between. The CDR3: CASSLGTTSREKLFF. CDR3 nucleotides: TGCGCCAGCAGCTTAGGTACTACCTCGCGGGAAAAACTGTTTTTT.

The chain combines TRBV4-1 with TRBJ1-1; 7 bases match TRBD1. This CDR3 spans 17 amino acids. From germline, CDR1 is MGHRA and CDR2 YSYEKL. J gave up 1 base and V 2 bases, and 10 bases lay outside the gene matches. In DNA form, the CDR3 reads TGCGCCAGCAGCCAAATTGCCCGGACAGGACAGAACACTGAAGCTTTCTTT. Protein sequence: CASSQIARTGQNTEAFF.

This clone has only a few counts. The chain joins TRBV6-4 to TRBJ1-1; D may be TRBD1 (5 bases). CDR1 and CDR2 (germline): MRHNA, SNTAGT. The CDR3 runs 15 residues. The germline V and J ends were trimmed by 7 bases and 4 bases, with 19 bases remaining between them. The DNA for the CDR3 is TGTGCCAGCACCTCCAGGAGGGGTTCGGGCACTGAAGCTTTCTTT. This encodes CASTSRRGSGTEAFF.